These 10 T cell receptor beta chains came from one sample sequenced in a study of shared clonotypes between healthy human individuals. This table comes from immunoSEQ multiplex PCR, and its TCRdb copy is limited to in-frame clones, with some not included. The data hold about 330,000 clones, with around two thirds observed a single time. Material for sequencing was memory CD4+ T cells sorted from blood. The subset here: CD45RA-negative fraction. These receptors were taken from a man between 25 and 39 years old in good health.

The chain is built from TRBV7-9 and TRBJ1-4; a possible D gene is TRBD1 (5 bases). The V and J ends lost 5 bases and 7 bases respectively, with 11 bases between them. The CDR3 extends over 13 amino acids. The germline V gene has CDR1 SEHNR and CDR2 FQNEAQ (reference sequence). CDR3 region: CASSLRGGEKLFF. CDR3 coding DNA: TGTGCCAGCAGCCTGAGGGGAGGTGAAAAACTGTTTTTT. The entire variable domain, with the rest obtained from reference TRBV7-9 and TRBJ1-4, is as follows: DTGVSQNPRHKITKRGQNVTFRCDPISEHNRLYWYRQTLGQGPEFLTYFQNEAQLEKSRLLSDRFSAERPKGSFSTLEIQRTEQGDSAMYLCASSLRGGEKLFFGSGTQLSVL.

The count of this clone is one. The chain joins TRBV27 to TRBJ2-7; maybe TRBD1 (5 bases). CDR1 and CDR2 (germline): MNHEY, SMNVEV (reference sequence). The CDR3 contains 15 residues. The V gene lost 5 bases and the J gene lost 4 bases, with 18 bases spanning the gap. In nucleotides, the CDR3 is TGTGCCAGCAGTCTATTACAGGCTACGCCTTACGAGCAGTACTTC. Residues: CASSLLQATPYEQYF.

The chain is built from TRBV6-1 and TRBJ2-1, with D possibly TRBD2 on 5 matching bases. CDR1 and CDR2 from the germline V gene are MNHNS and SASEGT. This CDR3 is built from 14 residues. V lost 7 bases, J lost 0 bases, and 10 bases lay in between. The CDR3 sequence is CASKADSSYNEQFF. CDR3 DNA: TGTGCCAGCAAAGCGGATAGCTCCTACAATGAGCAGTTCTTC.

The chain couples TRBV7-9 to TRBJ1-5, with D unresolved. V lost 8 bases and J 0 bases, leaving 5 bases between the germline ends. Germline V lookup: CDR1 SEHNR, CDR2 FQNEAQ (reference sequence). This CDR3 spans 12 amino acids. CDR3 amino acids: CASADSNQPQHF. For the CDR3, the DNA is TGTGCCAGCGCCGATAGCAATCAGCCCCAGCATTTT.

The chain has TRBV6-6 and TRBJ2-2; D is ambiguous. Between the trimmed V and J ends, which lost 3 bases and 7 bases, there was a span of 6 bases. The length of the CDR3 is 12 residues. Germline CDR1 reads MNHNY; CDR2 reads SVGAGI (reference sequence). CDR3: CASSYRFGELFF. The CDR3 DNA reads as TGTGCCAGCAGTTATAGGTTCGGGGAGCTGTTTTTT.

DNA for the CDR3: TGTGCCAGCAGGAGGGACAGGGGCGGCACAGATACGCAGTATTTT. This encodes CASRRDRGGTDTQYF. The V and J genes are TRBV2 and TRBJ2-3; 10 positions match TRBD1. With V trimmed by 6 bases and J by 1 base, 4 bases remained unmatched. The V gene's germline CDR1 is SNHLY and CDR2 FYNNEI. The CDR3 sequence is 15 residues long. Together with reference TRBV2 and TRBJ2-3, the CDR3 gives the full variable domain: EPEVTQTPSHQVTQMGQEVILRCVPISNHLYFYWYRQILGQKVEFLVSFYNNEISEKSEIFDDQFSVERPDGSNFTLKIRSTKLEDSAMYFCASRRDRGGTDTQYFGPGTRLTVL.

The chain links TRBV30 to TRBJ2-3, with TRBD2 identical over 11 bases. Germline lookup yields CDR1 GTSNPN and CDR2 SVGIG (reference sequence). V gave up 0 bases and J gave up 6 bases; unmatched junction bases: 8. There are 16 residues in the CDR3. The CDR3 DNA sequence: TGTGCCTGGAGTGTTGGTGGACTAGCGGGTGCGGATACGCAGTATTTT. Translated, it gives CAWSVGGLAGADTQYF.

The genes are TRBV28 and TRBJ2-6; D remains ambiguous. The CDR3 is 14 amino acids. Germline CDR1 is MDHEN and CDR2 is SYDVKM. V was clipped by 3 bases and J by 1 base, with 4 bases between them. CDR3 coding DNA: TGTGCCAGCAGTTTTCGATCTGGGGCCAACGTCCTGACTTTC. This encodes CASSFRSGANVLTF.

V usage is TRBV28 and J usage is TRBJ1-5, with D possibly being TRBD1 (5 bases). Trimming cost V 9 bases and J 3 bases, with 9 bases left between them. CDR1 and CDR2 from the germline V gene are MDHEN and SYDVKM. CDR3 length equals 12 residues. CDR3 DNA: TGTGCCAGTCAGGGCTCCAATCAGCCCCAGCATTTT. Its protein is CASQGSNQPQHF.

The sample holds a few counts of this clone. The chain recombines TRBV5-1 with TRBJ2-3; no clear D. Germline-derived CDR1 and CDR2 are SGHRS and YFSETQ. CDR3 length equals 17 residues. V dropped 0 bases and J dropped 4 bases, with 18 bases sitting between them. CDR3 nucleotides: TGCGCCAGCAGCTTGGACCCGTCCCCTCTGTCTCCAGATACGCAGTATTTT. It codes for CASSLDPSPLSPDTQYF.